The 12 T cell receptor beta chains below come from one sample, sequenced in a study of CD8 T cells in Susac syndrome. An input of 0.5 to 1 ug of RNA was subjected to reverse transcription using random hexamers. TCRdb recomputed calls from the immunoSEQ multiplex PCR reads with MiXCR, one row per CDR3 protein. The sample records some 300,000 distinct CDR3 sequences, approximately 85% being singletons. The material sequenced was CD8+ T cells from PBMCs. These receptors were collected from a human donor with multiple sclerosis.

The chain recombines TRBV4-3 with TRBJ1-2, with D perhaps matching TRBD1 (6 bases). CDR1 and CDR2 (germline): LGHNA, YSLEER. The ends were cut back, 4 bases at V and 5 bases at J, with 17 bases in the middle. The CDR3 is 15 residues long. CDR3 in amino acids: CASSPGARKSYGYTF. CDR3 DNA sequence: TGCGCCAGCAGCCCGGGGGCCCGGAAGTCTTATGGCTACACCTTC.

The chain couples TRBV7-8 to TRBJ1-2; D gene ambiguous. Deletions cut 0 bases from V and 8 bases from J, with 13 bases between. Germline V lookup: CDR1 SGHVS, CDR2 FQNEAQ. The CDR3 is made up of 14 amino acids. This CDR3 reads CASSLALTVEGYTF. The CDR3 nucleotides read TGTGCCAGCAGCTTAGCCTTAACAGTTGAGGGCTACACCTTC.

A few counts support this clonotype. The CDR3 DNA follows: TGCAGTGCCATGACAGGGGACACCTACGAGCAGTACTTC. Protein product: CSAMTGDTYEQYF. The rearrangement uses TRBV20-1 and TRBJ2-7, with 8 bases lining up with TRBD1. The V gene end was trimmed by 6 bases and the J gene end by 2 bases; junction bases not matched to a gene: 6. CDR1 DFQATT and CDR2 SNEGSKA come from the germline V gene (reference sequence). This CDR3 is 13 amino acids long.

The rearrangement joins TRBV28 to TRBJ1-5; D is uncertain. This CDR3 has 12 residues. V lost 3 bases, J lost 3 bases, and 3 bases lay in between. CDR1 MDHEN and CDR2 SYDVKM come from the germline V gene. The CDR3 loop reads CASSFLNQPQHF. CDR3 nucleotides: TGTGCCAGCAGTTTCCTCAATCAGCCCCAGCATTTT.

The CDR3 here is CSARDRGQGEAEAFF. Written as DNA, the CDR3 is TGCAGTGCTAGAGATCGGGGACAGGGGGAGGCTGAAGCTTTCTTT. V is TRBV20-1 and J is TRBJ1-1; TRBD1 matches at 11 bases. The germline V gene has CDR1 DFQATT and CDR2 SNEGSKA (reference sequence). The CDR3 spans 15 residues. Trimming removed 0 bases from V and 6 bases from J; junction bases left unmatched: 6.

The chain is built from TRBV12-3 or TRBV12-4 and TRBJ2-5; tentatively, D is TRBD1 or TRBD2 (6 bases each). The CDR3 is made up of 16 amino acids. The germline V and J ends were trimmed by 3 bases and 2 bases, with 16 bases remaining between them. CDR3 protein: CASSFPGAGRQETQYF. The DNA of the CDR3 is TGTGCCAGCAGTTTCCCGGGGGCGGGTCGGCAAGAGACCCAGTACTTC.

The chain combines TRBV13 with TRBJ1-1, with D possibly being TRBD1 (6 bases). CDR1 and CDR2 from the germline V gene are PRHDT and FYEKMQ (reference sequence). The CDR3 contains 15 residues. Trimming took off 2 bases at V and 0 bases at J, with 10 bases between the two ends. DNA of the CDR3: TGTGCCAGCAGCTTAACTTGGACAGTGAACACTGAAGCTTTCTTT. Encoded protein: CASSLTWTVNTEAFF.

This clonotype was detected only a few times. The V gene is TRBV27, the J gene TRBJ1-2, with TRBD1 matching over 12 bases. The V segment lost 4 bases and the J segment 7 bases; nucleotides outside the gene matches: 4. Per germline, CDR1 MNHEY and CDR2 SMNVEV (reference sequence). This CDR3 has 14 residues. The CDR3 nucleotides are TGTGCCAGCAGTTGGGGACAGGGGGCATCTGGCTACACCTTC. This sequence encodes CASSWGQGASGYTF.

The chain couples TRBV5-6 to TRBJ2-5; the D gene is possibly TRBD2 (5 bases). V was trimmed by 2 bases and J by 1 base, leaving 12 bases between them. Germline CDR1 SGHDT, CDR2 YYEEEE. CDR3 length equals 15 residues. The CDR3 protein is CASSLADWPQETQYF. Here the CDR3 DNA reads TGTGCCAGCAGCTTAGCGGACTGGCCCCAAGAGACCCAGTACTTC.

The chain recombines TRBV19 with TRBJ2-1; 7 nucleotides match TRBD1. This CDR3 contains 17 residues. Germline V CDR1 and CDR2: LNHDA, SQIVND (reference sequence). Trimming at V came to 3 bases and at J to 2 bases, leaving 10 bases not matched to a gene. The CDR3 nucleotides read TGTGCCAGTAGTATTCCTATATACAGGGGCGCCTACAATGAGCAGTTCTTC. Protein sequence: CASSIPIYRGAYNEQFF.

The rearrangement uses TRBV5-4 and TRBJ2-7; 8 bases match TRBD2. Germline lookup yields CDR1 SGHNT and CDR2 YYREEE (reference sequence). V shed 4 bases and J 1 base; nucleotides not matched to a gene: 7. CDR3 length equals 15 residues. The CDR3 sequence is CASSRGGSGSYEQYF. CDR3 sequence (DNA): TGTGCCAGCAGCCGCGGGGGGAGCGGGTCCTACGAGCAGTACTTC.

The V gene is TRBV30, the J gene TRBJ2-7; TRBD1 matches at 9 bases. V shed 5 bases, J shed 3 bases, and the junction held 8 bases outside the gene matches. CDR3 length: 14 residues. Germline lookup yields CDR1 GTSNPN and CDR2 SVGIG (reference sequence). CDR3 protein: CAWSTGTGNYEQYF. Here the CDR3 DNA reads TGTGCCTGGTCAACCGGGACAGGGAACTACGAGCAGTACTTC. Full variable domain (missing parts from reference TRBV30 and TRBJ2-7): SQTIHQWPATLVQPVGSPLSLECTVEGTSNPNLYWYRQAAGRGLQLLFYSVGIGQISSEVPQNLSASRPQDRQFILSSKKLLLSDSGFYLCAWSTGTGNYEQYFGPGTRLTVT.